One and the same sample provided the 29 T cell receptor beta chains below, sequenced in a study of shared clonotypes between healthy human individuals (dated by TCRdb to the early 2020s). Receptor amplification or capture employed the immunoSEQ multiplex PCR assay. The table comes from immuneACCESS by way of TCRdb, which keeps in-frame sequences with V and J called. Part of the clones is missing from these tables; in studies checked, under half for an unresolved V gene and the rest for unknown reasons. The sample table holds about 1 million clones, of which about 75% were seen once. The top ten clones comprise 1.4% of the sample. The material sequenced was memory CD4+ T cells sorted from blood. The cell subset or site label, read with the paper, signifies: CD45RA-negative fraction. The receptors originated from a man aged 18 to 35 in good health.

The chain links TRBV7-9 to TRBJ2-7, with a possible D match to TRBD1 (5 bases). Germline V gives CDR1 SEHNR, CDR2 FQNEAQ (reference sequence). This CDR3 contains 13 residues. Trimming shortened V by 4 bases and J by 3 bases, and 10 bases separated the two germline ends. The CDR3 nucleotides read TGTGCCAGCAGCTCAATACAGGACTACGAGCAGTACTTC. Residues: CASSSIQDYEQYF.

The rearrangement links TRBV5-1 to TRBJ2-2; D gene ambiguous. The V and J ends lost 5 bases and 2 bases respectively, with 10 bases between them. This CDR3 is 14 amino acids long. The V gene's germline CDR1 is SGHRS and CDR2 YFSETQ. CDR3 nucleotides: TGCGCCAGCAGAGCTATCCTCAACACCGGGGAGCTGTTTTTT. Translating it yields CASRAILNTGELFF.

J is TRBJ2-2 and V is TRBV6-6; 8 bases line up with TRBD1. Germline CDR1 is MNHNY and CDR2 is SVGAGI (reference sequence). The J segment lost 4 bases and the V segment lost 6 bases, leaving 7 bases of the junction unmatched. The CDR3 contains 15 residues. The DNA of the CDR3 is TGTGCCAGCAGACTTGGACAGGGCAGCACCGGGGAGCTGTTTTTT. Its protein is CASRLGQGSTGELFF.

The chain couples TRBV30 to TRBJ2-3, with D possibly TRBD2 on 6 matching bases. V was trimmed by 1 base and J by 3 bases, leaving 14 bases between them. CDR1 GTSNPN and CDR2 SVGIG come from the germline V gene (reference sequence). This CDR3 contains 15 residues. CDR3 in amino acids: CAWSAFGGWTDTQYF. CDR3 DNA sequence: TGTGCCTGGAGTGCTTTCGGGGGTTGGACAGATACGCAGTATTTT.

This chain uses TRBV11-2 with TRBJ2-3; D could derive from TRBD1 or TRBD2 (6 bases each). The CDR3 extends over 16 amino acids. V gave up 5 bases and J gave up 0 bases, with 15 bases separating them. CDR1 is SGHAT, CDR2 FQNNGV, per germline. The DNA for the CDR3 is TGTGCCAGCAGCCCCCGGTGGGGGGCAAGCACAGATACGCAGTATTTT. Protein product: CASSPRWGASTDTQYF.

Many counts were recorded for this clone. The chain couples TRBV5-4 to TRBJ1-2; D perhaps matches TRBD1 (5 bases). Germline V gene data show CDR1 as SGHNT and CDR2 as YYREEE (reference sequence). The CDR3 has 15 residues. The V end was cut by 6 bases, the J end by 7 bases, with 22 bases between. This chain's CDR3 is CASNLNQGGEGGYTF. The CDR3 bases are TGTGCCAGCAACCTAAACCAGGGCGGGGAAGGTGGCTACACCTTC.

The gene calls are TRBV9 and TRBJ2-3; 12 nucleotides align to TRBD2. Germline trimming cut 7 bases from V and 6 bases from J; bases unmatched to any gene: 3. Germline lookup yields CDR1 SGDLS and CDR2 YYNGEE. CDR3 length equals 13 residues. This CDR3 reads CASSTSGSDTQYF. The CDR3, as DNA: TGTGCCAGCTCGACTAGCGGGAGTGATACGCAGTATTTT.

This clone was picked up one time. This chain joins TRBV6-1 and TRBJ2-7; weak D call: TRBD2 (6 bases). V was shortened by 2 bases and J by 2 bases, with 16 bases between the two germline ends. Looked up from germline, CDR1 is MNHNS and CDR2 is SASEGT. The CDR3 runs to 16 residues. Written as DNA, the CDR3 is TGTGCCAGCAGTGAACACAGTGGTCGGGGGACCTACGAGCAGTACTTC. This gives the protein CASSEHSGRGTYEQYF.

This clone occurred a few times. J is TRBJ2-1 and V is TRBV2; 9 nucleotides agree with TRBD1. The CDR3 extends over 15 amino acids. The V and J ends lost 5 bases and 9 bases, in that order; junction bases with no gene match: 11. Germline V CDR1 and CDR2: SNHLY, FYNNEI. The CDR3 loop reads CASSNSGTGSSEQFF. The CDR3 nucleotides are TGTGCCAGCAGTAATTCCGGGACAGGGTCGAGTGAGCAGTTCTTC. The full variable domain, in which reference TRBV2 and TRBJ2-1 provide the parts outside the CDR3, is EPEVTQTPSHQVTQMGQEVILRCVPISNHLYFYWYRQILGQKVEFLVSFYNNEISEKSEIFDDQFSVERPDGSNFTLKIRSTKLEDSAMYFCASSNSGTGSSEQFFGPGTRLTVL.

The J gene is TRBJ1-5, the V gene TRBV5-1; 7 bases fit TRBD1. Germline CDR1 reads SGHRS; CDR2 reads YFSETQ. The CDR3 is made up of 16 amino acids. Trimming took 4 bases from V and 7 from J; bases not matched to a gene: 14. CDR3 amino acids: CASSPTGDRASQPQHF. Written as DNA, the CDR3 is TGCGCCAGCAGCCCTACCGGTGACAGGGCTTCACAGCCCCAGCATTTT.

The count of this clone is one. The chain carries TRBV5-4 and TRBJ1-2; the D is unclear. Per germline, CDR1 SGHNT and CDR2 YYREEE (reference sequence). The CDR3 runs 14 residues. V lost 4 bases to trimming and J lost 5 bases, with 15 bases between them. The CDR3 bases are TGTGCCAGCAGCCCCATGGGCGGACGGTATGGCTACACCTTC. Translation: CASSPMGGRYGYTF.

The gene calls are TRBV27 and TRBJ2-5; D unclear. The CDR3 has 14 residues. V lost 2 bases to trimming and J lost 5 bases, with 12 bases between them. The germline V gene has CDR1 MNHEY and CDR2 SMNVEV (reference sequence). CDR3 in DNA: TGTGCCAGCAGTTTAGGGGTTGGTCGGGAGACCCAGTACTTC. It translates to CASSLGVGRETQYF.

A single count supports this clone. V and J are TRBV28 and TRBJ1-1; no clear D. From germline, CDR1 is MDHEN and CDR2 SYDVKM. The CDR3 extends over 15 amino acids. V shed 4 bases and J shed 5 bases, with 17 bases lying between them. For the CDR3, the DNA is TGTGCCAGCAGTTCCAGCGGGGAGAGTTTTACTGAAGCTTTCTTT. Residues: CASSSSGESFTEAFF.

This clone was recorded at least ten times. V is TRBV9 and J is TRBJ2-3, with 7 bases identical to TRBD2. This CDR3 has 15 residues. Per the germline V gene, CDR1 is SGDLS and CDR2 is YYNGEE. Germline trimming cut 3 bases from V and 2 bases from J; bases unmatched to any gene: 6. The CDR3 loop reads CASSASGVNTDTQYF. The CDR3 DNA follows: TGTGCCAGCAGCGCTAGCGGCGTGAACACAGATACGCAGTATTTT.

This rearrangement joins TRBV7-2 to TRBJ1-6; D gene uncertain. Germline CDR1 and CDR2: SGHTA and FQGNSA. Between the trimmed V and J ends, which lost 1 base and 5 bases, there was a span of 15 bases. The length of the CDR3 is 17 residues. The CDR3 reads CASSLGGRVSNNSPLHF. The CDR3, as DNA: TGTGCCAGCAGCTTAGGTGGTCGAGTTTCGAATAATTCACCCCTCCACTTT.

The CDR3 reads CASSGQGAVTGELFF. CDR3 DNA sequence: TGCGCCAGCAGTGGCCAGGGGGCCGTCACCGGGGAGCTGTTTTTT. The V gene is TRBV5-1, the J gene TRBJ2-2; 8 nucleotides match TRBD1. Per germline, CDR1 SGHRS and CDR2 YFSETQ. CDR3 size: 15 residues. J was trimmed by 4 bases and V by 5 bases; bases with no gene match: 7.

This chain uses TRBV9 with TRBJ2-3, with D perhaps matching TRBD1 (5 bases). Per germline, CDR1 SGDLS and CDR2 YYNGEE. This CDR3 spans 17 amino acids. V was shortened by 3 bases and J by 2 bases, with 19 bases between the two germline ends. CDR3 region: CASSALQGLLFTDTQYF. Here the CDR3 DNA reads TGTGCCAGCAGCGCACTTCAGGGATTGTTATTCACAGATACGCAGTATTTT.

This clone was seen more than once but under ten times. The V and J genes are TRBV5-1 and TRBJ2-5, with TRBD1 identical over 7 bases. CDR1 and CDR2 from the germline V gene are SGHRS and YFSETQ. The CDR3 runs 14 residues. After removal of 4 bases from V and 3 bases from J, the junction contained 6 bases not matched to a gene. The CDR3 nucleotides read TGCGCCAGCAGCATATTCGGGACAGAAGAGACCCAGTACTTC. The encoded protein is CASSIFGTEETQYF.

The chain links TRBV6-6 to TRBJ2-7, with D possibly being TRBD1 (5 bases). V was cut by 0 bases and J by 1 base, with 13 bases left in between. Germline V gives CDR1 MNHNY, CDR2 SVGAGI (reference sequence). The CDR3 is 16 amino acids. This CDR3 reads CASSYSMGQGSYEQYF. CDR3 DNA: TGTGCCAGCAGTTACTCGATGGGGCAGGGATCCTACGAGCAGTACTTC.

This clone was recorded once. The chain recombines TRBV10-3 with TRBJ1-2; TRBD1 is a possible D gene (5 bases). The V gene's germline CDR1 is ENHRY and CDR2 SYGVKD. CDR3 length: 12 amino acids. Trimming removed 5 bases from V and 4 bases from J, with 8 bases in between. CDR3 protein: CAISRQIYGYTF. CDR3 sequence (DNA): TGTGCCATCAGTCGACAGATCTATGGCTACACCTTC.

This clone was observed a single time. Other DNA sequences from this sample encode an identical CDR3 as well. CDR3 in amino acids: CASSPDSYNYGYTF. The CDR3 DNA follows: TGTGCCAGCTCGCCGGACAGCTATAACTATGGCTACACCTTC. The V gene is TRBV18, the J gene TRBJ1-2; D might be TRBD1 (6 bases). CDR1 KGHSH and CDR2 LQKENI come from the germline V gene. The V and J ends lost 6 bases and 1 base respectively, with 12 bases between them. The CDR3 length is 14 residues.

The chain joins TRBV6-5 to TRBJ1-6, with 9 positions matching TRBD1. The CDR3 loop spans 14 amino acids. V gave up 6 bases and J gave up 10 bases; unmatched junction bases: 7. Germline CDR1 is MNHEY and CDR2 is SVGAGI. The CDR3 DNA reads TGTGCCAGCAGGATGGGACAGGGACTCTCACCCCTCCACTTT. Its protein is CASRMGQGLSPLHF.

In the case of this clone: This specimen includes other DNA sequences encoding the same CDR3. The genes are TRBV28 and TRBJ2-1, with 11 bases lining up with TRBD2. The CDR3 is made up of 15 amino acids. Germline CDR1 is MDHEN and CDR2 is SYDVKM. The V and J ends lost 5 bases and 7 bases, in that order; junction bases with no gene match: 7. The CDR3 protein is CASSPTSGGGNEQFF. CDR3 sequence (DNA): TGTGCCAGCAGTCCCACTAGCGGGGGCGGGAATGAGCAGTTCTTC.

The V gene is TRBV11-2, the J gene TRBJ1-5; 7 positions agree with TRBD1. V lost 2 bases to trimming and J lost 0 bases; unmatched junction nucleotides: 1. Germline V gene sequence: CDR1 SGHAT, CDR2 FQNNGV. CDR3 length: 15 amino acids. CDR3 loop: CASSLQGDSNQPQHF. CDR3 bases: TGTGCCAGCAGCTTACAGGGGGATAGCAATCAGCCCCAGCATTTT. The full variable domain, in which reference TRBV11-2 and TRBJ1-5 provide the parts outside the CDR3, is EAGVAQSPRYKIIEKRQSVAFWCNPISGHATLYWYQQILGQGPKLLIQFQNNGVVDDSQLPKDRFSAERLKGVDSTLKIQPAKLEDSAVYLCASSLQGDSNQPQHFGDGTRLSIL.

The rearrangement uses TRBV18 and TRBJ2-3; D is ambiguous. The V gene's germline CDR1 is KGHSH and CDR2 LQKENI. V lost 3 bases, J lost 0 bases, and 10 bases lay in between. The CDR3 length is 15 residues. The CDR3 DNA reads as TGTGCCAGCTCACCTGGGATCCCTAGCACAGATACGCAGTATTTT. Its protein product is CASSPGIPSTDTQYF.

CDR3: CASSLGLAGGGTQYF. In DNA, the CDR3 is TGTGCCAGCAGCCTAGGACTAGCGGGAGGAGGTACGCAGTATTTT. The rearrangement joins TRBV6-5 to TRBJ2-3; 14 positions match TRBD2. The germline CDR1 and CDR2 sequences are MNHEY and SVGAGI. J gave up 8 bases and V 6 bases, and 7 bases lay outside the gene matches. The CDR3 contains 15 residues.

This rearrangement joins TRBV28 to TRBJ2-7; the D is unclear. The V gene's germline CDR1 is MDHEN and CDR2 SYDVKM. CDR3 length equals 12 residues. The V gene lost 8 bases and the J gene lost 3 bases, with 11 bases spanning the gap. The CDR3 bases are TGTGCCAGCGGAGAGAAGTACTACGAGCAGTACTTC. It yields the protein CASGEKYYEQYF.

The V call is TRBV6-1, the J call TRBJ1-4; 7 bases align to TRBD1. Trimming at V came to 6 bases and at J to 11 bases, leaving 12 bases not matched to a gene. CDR1 is MNHNS and CDR2 is SASEGT in the germline V gene. CDR3 length equals 14 residues. The CDR3 DNA follows: TGTGCCAGCAGGGGGGACAGCCCAGTGAGTAAACTGTTTTTT. It codes for CASRGDSPVSKLFF.

The chain has TRBV5-6 and TRBJ1-2; D is unclear. This CDR3 has 17 amino acids. Germline V lookup: CDR1 SGHDT, CDR2 YYEEEE. The V end was cut by 2 bases, the J end by 4 bases, with 21 bases between. CDR3 nucleotide sequence: TGTGCCAGCAGCTTAAATGGTCGGGGAGGAGAGACCTATGGCTACACCTTC. Its protein is CASSLNGRGGETYGYTF. The whole variable domain, filled in from reference TRBV5-6 and TRBJ1-2, reads DAGVTQSPTHLIKTRGQQVTLRCSPKSGHDTVSWYQQALGQGPQFIFQYYEEEERQRGNFPDRFSGHQFPNYSSELNVNALLLGDSALYLCASSLNGRGGETYGYTFGSGTRLTVV.